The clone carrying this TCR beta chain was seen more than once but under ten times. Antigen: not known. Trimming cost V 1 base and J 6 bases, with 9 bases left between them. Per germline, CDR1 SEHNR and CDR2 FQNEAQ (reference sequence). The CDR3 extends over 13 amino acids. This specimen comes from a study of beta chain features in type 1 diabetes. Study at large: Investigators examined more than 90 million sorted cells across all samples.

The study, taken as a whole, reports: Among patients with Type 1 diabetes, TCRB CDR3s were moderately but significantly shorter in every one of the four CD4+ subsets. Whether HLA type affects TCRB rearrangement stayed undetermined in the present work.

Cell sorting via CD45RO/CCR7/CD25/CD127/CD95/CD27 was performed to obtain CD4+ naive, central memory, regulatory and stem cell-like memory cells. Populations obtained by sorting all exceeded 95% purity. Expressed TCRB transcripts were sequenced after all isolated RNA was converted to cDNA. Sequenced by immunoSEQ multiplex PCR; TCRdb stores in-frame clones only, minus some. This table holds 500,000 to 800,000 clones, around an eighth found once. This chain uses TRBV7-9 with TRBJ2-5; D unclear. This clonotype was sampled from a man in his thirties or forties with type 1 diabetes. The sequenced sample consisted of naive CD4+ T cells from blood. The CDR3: CASSLGSWKTQYF. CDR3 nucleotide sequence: TGTGCCAGCAGCTTAGGTTCGTGGAAGACCCAGTACTTC. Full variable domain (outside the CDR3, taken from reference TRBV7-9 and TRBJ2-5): DTGVSQNPRHKITKRGQNVTFRCDPISEHNRLYWYRQTLGQGPEFLTYFQNEAQLEKSRLLSDRFSAERPKGSFSTLEIQRTEQGDSAMYLCASSLGSWKTQYFGPGTRLLVL.